A single sample gave rise to the 6 T cell receptor beta chains below, sequenced in a study of T-cell memory formation after mild COVID-19. TCRdb re-called the 5' RACE reads with MiXCR, one entry per CDR3 protein. Of roughly 400,000 distinct CDR3 sequences listed, over 15% are singletons. The sample was PBMCs or a T cell subset sorted from them (not recorded which). The receptors shown here come from a young man who had mild COVID-19 (a few samples of this study predate the infection). Cell type and time point are not known.

The chain employs TRBV20-1 and TRBJ1-2; D remains unclear. CDR3 size: 12 residues. With 5 bases removed from V and 2 bases from J, the gap between germline ends came to 9 bases. Germline V lookup: CDR1 DFQATT, CDR2 SNEGSKA (reference sequence). Here the CDR3 DNA reads TGCAGTGCTGCCGGTTTGAACTATGGCTACACCTTC. Its translation is CSAAGLNYGYTF.

In this sample, this clonotype turned up a few times. The chain couples TRBV6-1 to TRBJ2-1; 12 bases line up with TRBD1. V lost 2 bases to trimming and J lost 9 bases; unmatched junction nucleotides: 14. Germline loops: CDR1 MNHNS, CDR2 SASEGT. The length of the CDR3 is 18 residues. The chain's CDR3 is CASSESLRWDRGRGEQFF. DNA of the CDR3: TGTGCCAGCAGTGAAAGTCTTAGGTGGGACAGGGGGCGGGGTGAGCAGTTCTTC.

A few counts support this clonotype. The CDR3 sequence: CASSSPGTVTDTQYF. The CDR3 DNA follows: TGCGCCAGCAGCTCGCCCGGGACAGTCACAGATACGCAGTATTTT. The genes are TRBV5-1 and TRBJ2-3; 7 bases are shared with TRBD1. V shed 3 bases and J 2 bases; nucleotides not matched to a gene: 6. CDR3 length equals 15 residues. Germline CDR1 and CDR2: SGHRS and YFSETQ.

The V gene is TRBV6-5, the J gene TRBJ2-3; D might be TRBD2 (5 bases). Germline-derived CDR1 and CDR2 are MNHEY and SVGAGI. The CDR3 sequence is 14 residues long. V was shortened by 6 bases and J by 4 bases, with 14 bases between the two germline ends. CDR3 nucleotide sequence: TGTGCCAGCAGACTACTAGTAAACTCAGATACGCAGTATTTT. This sequence encodes CASRLLVNSDTQYF.

This clonotype was found many times. The chain carries TRBV7-2 and TRBJ1-5; tentative D call: TRBD1 (6 bases). This CDR3 has 14 amino acids. Trimming took 3 bases from V and 8 from J, leaving 14 bases between them. Germline V gene sequence: CDR1 SGHTA, CDR2 FQGNSA. In DNA, the CDR3 is TGTGCCAGCAGCTTCGCAGGGGCGGACGAGCCCCAGCATTTT. This translates into CASSFAGADEPQHF.

The sample holds a few counts of this clonotype. CDR3 sequence reads: CSARDPNYGYTF. CDR3 bases: TGCAGTGCTAGGGACCCTAACTATGGCTACACCTTC. The rearrangement links TRBV20-1 to TRBJ1-2; D call uncertain. This CDR3 has 12 amino acids. Trimming removed 3 bases at V and 0 bases at J, with 5 bases between. From germline, CDR1 is DFQATT and CDR2 SNEGSKA (reference sequence).